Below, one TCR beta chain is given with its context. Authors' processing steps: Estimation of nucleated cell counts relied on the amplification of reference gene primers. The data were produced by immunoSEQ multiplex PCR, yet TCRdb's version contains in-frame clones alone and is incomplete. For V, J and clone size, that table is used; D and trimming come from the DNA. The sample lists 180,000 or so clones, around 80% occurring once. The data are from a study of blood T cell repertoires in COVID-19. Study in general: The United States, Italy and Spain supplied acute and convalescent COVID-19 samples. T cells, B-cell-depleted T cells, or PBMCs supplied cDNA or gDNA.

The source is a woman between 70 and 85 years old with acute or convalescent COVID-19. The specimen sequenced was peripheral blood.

CDR3 residues: CASSDSGSYGYTF. CDR3 bases: TGCGCCAGCAGTGACAGCGGCAGCTATGGCTACACCTTC. The chain joins TRBV10-1 to TRBJ1-2; D is ambiguous. The CDR3 has 13 amino acids. CDR1 and CDR2 (germline): WNHNN, SYGVQD (reference sequence). V was cut by 3 bases and J by 4 bases, with 9 bases left in between.